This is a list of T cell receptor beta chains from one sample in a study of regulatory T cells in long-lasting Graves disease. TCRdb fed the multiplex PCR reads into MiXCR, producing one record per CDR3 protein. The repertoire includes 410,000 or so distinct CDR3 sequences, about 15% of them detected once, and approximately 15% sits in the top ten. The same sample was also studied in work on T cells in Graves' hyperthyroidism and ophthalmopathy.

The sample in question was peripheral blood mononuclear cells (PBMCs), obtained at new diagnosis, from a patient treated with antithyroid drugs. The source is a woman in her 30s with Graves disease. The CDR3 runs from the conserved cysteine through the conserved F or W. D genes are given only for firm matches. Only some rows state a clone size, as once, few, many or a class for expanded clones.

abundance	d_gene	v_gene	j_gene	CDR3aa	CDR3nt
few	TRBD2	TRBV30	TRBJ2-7	CAWSANSGSFSEQYF	TGTGCCTGGAGTGCAAATAGCGGGAGTTTTTCGGAGCAGTACTTC
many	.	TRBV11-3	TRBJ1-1	CASSEGSRTEAFF	TGTGCCAGCAGCGAAGGATCTCGGACTGAAGCTTTCTTT
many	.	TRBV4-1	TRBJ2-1	CASSQDLGSYNEQFF	TGCGCCAGCAGCCAAGATTTGGGGTCCTACAATGAGCAGTTCTTC
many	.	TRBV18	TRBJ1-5	CASSPGQLSNQPQHF	TGTGCCAGCAGCCCAGGGCAGCTTAGCAATCAGCCCCAGCATTTT
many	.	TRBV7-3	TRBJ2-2	CASSLGDTGELFF	TGTGCCAGCAGCTTAGGGGACACCGGGGAGCTGTTTTTT
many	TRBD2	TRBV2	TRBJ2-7	CASSETRASGGGEQYF	TGTGCCAGCAGTGAAACCCGGGCTAGCGGAGGAGGAGAGCAGTACTTC
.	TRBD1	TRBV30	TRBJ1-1	CAWSRIRGRHTEAFF	TGTGCCTGGAGTAGAATAAGGGGGCGCCACACTGAAGCTTTCTTT
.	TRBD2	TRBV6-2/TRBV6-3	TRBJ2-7	CASRRLAGPLQRLKNSYEQYF	TGTGCCAGCAGAAGACTAGCGGGACCACTCCAGAGGTTAAAAAACTCCTACGAGCAGTACTTC
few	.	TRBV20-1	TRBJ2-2	CSVILNTGELFF	TGCAGTGTAATCCTGAACACCGGGGAGCTGTTTTTT
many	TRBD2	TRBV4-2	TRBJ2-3	CASSQDRLAGVDTQYF	TGTGCCAGCAGCCAAGATCGACTAGCGGGAGTAGATACGCAGTATTTT
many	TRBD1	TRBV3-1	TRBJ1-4	CASSPPGTGGLKEKLFF	TGTGCCAGCAGCCCCCCCGGGACAGGGGGTTTGAAAGAAAAACTGTTTTTT
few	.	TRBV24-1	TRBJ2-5	CATSDLRGIAGEETQYF	TGTGCCACCAGTGATTTGAGGGGGATCGCGGGAGAGGAGACCCAGTACTTC
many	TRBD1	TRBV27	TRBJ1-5	CASSPRQGGQPQHF	TGTGCCAGCAGTCCCCGACAGGGAGGCCAGCCCCAGCATTTT
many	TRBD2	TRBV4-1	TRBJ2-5	CASSQGGLAGAPETQYF	TGCGCCAGCAGCCAAGGGGGACTAGCGGGAGCGCCAGAGACCCAGTACTTC
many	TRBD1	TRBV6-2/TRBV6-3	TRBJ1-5	CASSEYWDSNSNQPQHF	TGTGCCAGCAGTGAATACTGGGACAGTAATAGCAATCAGCCCCAGCATTTT
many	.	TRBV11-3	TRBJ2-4	CASSLEISTIAKNIQYF	TGTGCCAGCAGCTTAGAAATAAGTACGATAGCCAAAAACATTCAGTACTTC
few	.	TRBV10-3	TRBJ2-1	CAISEIGNEQFF	TGTGCCATCAGTGAGATAGGGAATGAGCAGTTCTTC
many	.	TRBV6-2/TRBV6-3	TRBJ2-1	CASAPTYNEQFF	TGTGCCAGCGCCCCCACCTACAATGAGCAGTTCTTC
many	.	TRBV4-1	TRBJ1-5	CASSQVPSEGNQPQHF	TGCGCCAGCAGCCAAGTCCCCAGCGAGGGCAATCAGCCCCAGCATTTT
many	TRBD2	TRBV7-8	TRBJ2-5	CASSLAAGGPINQETQYF	TGTGCCAGCAGCTTAGCGGCGGGAGGGCCCATAAATCAAGAGACCCAGTACTTC
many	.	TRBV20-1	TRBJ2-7	CSALRDEQYF	TGCAGTGCCTTAAGGGACGAGCAGTACTTC
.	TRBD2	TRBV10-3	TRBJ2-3	CAISESGSGTDTQYF	TGTGCCATCAGCGAAAGCGGGAGTGGCACAGATACGCAGTATTTT
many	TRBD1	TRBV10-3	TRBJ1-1	CAITKDRGTEAFF	TGTGCCATCACTAAGGACAGGGGCACTGAAGCTTTCTTT
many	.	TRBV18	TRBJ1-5	CASSPGLDQPQHF	TGTGCCAGCTCTCCTGGGCTCGATCAGCCCCAGCATTTT
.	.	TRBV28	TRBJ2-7	CASTPTSMGGPSYEQYF	TGTGCCAGCACTCCCACATCGATGGGGGGACCTTCCTACGAGCAGTACTTC
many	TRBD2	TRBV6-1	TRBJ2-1	CASIPGGSGFYNEQFF	TGTGCCAGCATCCCGGGGGGGTCTGGGTTTTACAATGAGCAGTTCTTC
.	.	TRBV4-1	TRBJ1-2	CASSQVTVAGPWGYGYTF	TGCGCCAGCAGCCAAGTCACGGTCGCGGGCCCTTGGGGCTATGGCTACACCTTC
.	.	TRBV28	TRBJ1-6	CASSSPRTGTSISPLHF	TGTGCCAGCAGTTCCCCCCGAACCGGGACAAGTATTTCACCCCTCCACTTT
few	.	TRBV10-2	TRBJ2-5	CASSVVLERETQYF	TGCGCCAGCAGTGTCGTGTTGGAGAGAGAGACCCAGTACTTC
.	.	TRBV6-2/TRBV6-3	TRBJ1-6	CASSYALSPLHF	TGTGCCAGCAGTTACGCGCTTTCACCCCTCCACTTT
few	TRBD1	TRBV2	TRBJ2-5	CASSDRGLAAQYF	TGTGCCAGCAGTGATAGGGGGCTGGCTGCCCAGTACTTC
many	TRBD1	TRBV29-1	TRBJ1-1	CSAGQGMNTEAFF	TGCAGCGCGGGACAGGGCATGAACACTGAAGCTTTCTTT
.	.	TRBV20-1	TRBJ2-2	CSARTSSNTGELFF	TGCAGTGCTAGAACCAGTTCGAACACCGGGGAGCTGTTTTTT
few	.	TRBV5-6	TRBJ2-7	CASSPKSQSYEQYF	TGTGCCAGCAGCCCGAAATCTCAATCCTACGAGCAGTACTTC
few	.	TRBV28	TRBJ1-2	CASSGPGITF	TGTGCCAGCAGTGGTCCGGGGATCACCTTC
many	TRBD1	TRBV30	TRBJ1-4	CAWSAPQGRLEKLFF	TGTGCCTGGAGTGCCCCACAGGGGCGGCTCGAAAAACTGTTTTTT
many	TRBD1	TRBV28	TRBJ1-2	CASRGGQGEVNYGYTF	TGTGCCAGCAGAGGGGGACAGGGGGAAGTTAACTATGGCTACACCTTC
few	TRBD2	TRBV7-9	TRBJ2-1	CASSSLTSGSRDEQFF	TGTGCCAGCAGCTCTTTGACTAGCGGGAGTAGGGATGAGCAGTTCTTC
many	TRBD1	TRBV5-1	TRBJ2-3	CASSYGQGVTDTQYF	TGCGCCAGCAGCTACGGACAGGGAGTGACAGATACGCAGTATTTT